Below are 3 T cell receptor beta chains sequenced from a single sample in a study of regulatory and conventional T cells in RAG deficiency. Here immunoSEQ multiplex PCR was the method, and the copy in TCRdb shows in-frame clones only, minus some. The sample consists of around 30,000 clones, over 80% of them appearing once. The same specimen was also included in a second study, on regulatory T cells. Per that paper: The primer mix had 52 TRBV and 13 TRBJ primers.

The sample was CD8+ T cells sorted from blood. Receptor source: a human donor in good health.

Of note for this clone: Other nucleotide sequences in the sample specify the same CDR3. V and J are TRBV5-6 and TRBJ1-2, with 8 bases fitting TRBD1. The CDR3 contains 16 residues. V lost 2 bases and J lost 3; bases outside the gene matches: 9. Germline CDR1 and CDR2: SGHDT and YYEEEE. CDR3 bases: TGTGCCAGCAGCTTCTTAACTGGACAGGGATACTATGGCTACACCTTC. Translated: CASSFLTGQGYYGYTF.

This chain uses TRBV19 with TRBJ2-7; D is ambiguous. The CDR3 spans 13 residues. Germline V lookup: CDR1 LNHDA, CDR2 SQIVND (reference sequence). V was pared by 4 bases and J by 1 base, with 8 bases between. The CDR3 bases are TGTGCCAGTAGTAGTTCAGTATCCTACGAGCAGTACTTC. Protein: CASSSSVSYEQYF.

The gene calls are TRBV2 and TRBJ1-5, with a possible D match to TRBD1 (5 bases). The CDR3 spans 15 residues. V lost 6 bases and J 4 bases, leaving 16 bases between the germline ends. Per germline, CDR1 SNHLY and CDR2 FYNNEI. The CDR3 loop is CASRAIMGPNQPQHF. As DNA, the CDR3 is TGTGCCAGCAGGGCGATTATGGGACCTAATCAGCCCCAGCATTTT.